This entry lists 29 T cell receptor beta chains sequenced from one sample in a study of T cells in Graves' hyperthyroidism and ophthalmopathy. RNA transcripts were the template for amplifying TCR beta CDR3 regions. The TCR CDR3 first-round RT-PCR relied on the HTBI primer set. TCRdb processed the multiplex PCR reads anew with MiXCR; each CDR3 protein has one entry. The data contain more than 650,000 distinct CDR3 sequences, 12% to 15% of them singletons. Sequencing used blood. The receptors derive from a young woman with Graves' hyperthyroidism.

This clonotype was counted ten times or more. The gene calls are TRBV18 and TRBJ1-1; TRBD1 matches at 8 bases. Per germline, CDR1 KGHSH and CDR2 LQKENI. Unmatched junction bases numbered 5, after V lost 2 bases and J lost 0 bases. The CDR3 sequence is 16 residues long. The CDR3, as DNA: TGTGCCAGCTCACCAGGGACAGGTCTCTTGAACACTGAAGCTTTCTTT. It encodes CASSPGTGLLNTEAFF.

Ten or more counts support this clonotype. The chain combines TRBV11-2 with TRBJ2-1; 10 bases match TRBD2. V gave up 5 bases and J gave up 5 bases; unmatched junction bases: 6. This CDR3 is 15 amino acids long. The germline gives CDR1 SGHAT, CDR2 FQNNGV. The chain's CDR3 is CASSPPGTSDNEQFF. CDR3 nucleotides: TGTGCCAGCAGCCCGCCAGGGACTAGCGACAATGAGCAGTTCTTC.

At least ten counts were recorded for this clonotype. The chain has TRBV3-1 and TRBJ1-1; 10 positions agree with TRBD1. Per the germline V gene, CDR1 is LGHDT and CDR2 is YNNKEL (reference sequence). The CDR3 totals 15 residues. V shed 6 bases, J shed 5 bases, and the junction held 9 bases outside the gene matches. The CDR3: CASRSDRGLMTEAFF. The CDR3 DNA reads as TGTGCCAGCAGGTCCGACAGGGGGCTAATGACTGAAGCTTTCTTT.

This chain's CDR3 is CAWSVTRGHEQFF. The CDR3 DNA follows: TGTGCCTGGAGTGTTACAAGGGGGCATGAGCAGTTCTTC. The rearrangement uses TRBV30 and TRBJ2-1, with TRBD1 matching 7 bases. The CDR3 has 13 amino acids. CDR1 is GTSNPN and CDR2 is SVGIG in the germline V gene (reference sequence). The V and J ends lost 0 bases and 8 bases, in that order; junction bases with no gene match: 4.

V and J are TRBV3-1 and TRBJ1-5, with D hard to call. Germline CDR1 and CDR2: LGHDT and YNNKEL (reference sequence). The V gene lost 4 bases and the J gene lost 4 bases, with 11 bases spanning the gap. The CDR3 is 14 residues long. CDR3 in amino acids: CASSRAQGNQPQHF. The CDR3 coding sequence is TGTGCCAGCAGCCGGGCCCAAGGGAATCAGCCCCAGCATTTT.

This clonotype was picked up a small number of times. The chain combines TRBV11-2 with TRBJ2-1; 13 bases are shared with TRBD2. The CDR3 sequence is 19 residues long. V lost 6 bases and J lost 6; bases outside the gene matches: 17. Germline V CDR1 and CDR2: SGHAT, FQNNGV. In DNA, the CDR3 is TGTGCCAGCAGATCCCGACTAGCGGGAGGCCCACAAGGGGCCAATGAGCAGTTCTTC. Residues: CASRSRLAGGPQGANEQFF. Full variable domain (missing parts from reference TRBV11-2 and TRBJ2-1): EAGVAQSPRYKIIEKRQSVAFWCNPISGHATLYWYQQILGQGPKLLIQFQNNGVVDDSQLPKDRFSAERLKGVDSTLKIQPAKLEDSAVYLCASRSRLAGGPQGANEQFFGPGTRLTVL.

This clonotype was counted many times. The chain employs TRBV18 and TRBJ2-5; 8 bases match TRBD2. The V gene's germline CDR1 is KGHSH and CDR2 LQKENI. The V and J ends lost 3 bases and 3 bases, in that order; junction bases with no gene match: 3. This CDR3 contains 14 residues. The CDR3 nucleotides read TGTGCCAGCTCACCGGGACTAGGGGAAGAGACCCAGTACTTC. As protein: CASSPGLGEETQYF. Full variable domain (missing parts from reference TRBV18 and TRBJ2-5): NAGVMQNPRHLVRRRGQEARLRCSPMKGHSHVYWYRQLPEEGLKFMVYLQKENIIDESGMPKERFSAEFPKEGPSILRIQQVVRGDSAAYFCASSPGLGEETQYFGPGTRLLVL.

This clonotype was observed a handful of times. The CDR3 region has the DNA TGCAGTGCTGCCAAAACCGGGACTAGCGGCCCTTGGGCCGGCACAGATACGCAGTATTTT. Protein sequence: CSAAKTGTSGPWAGTDTQYF. The V and J genes are TRBV20-1 and TRBJ2-3, with 11 bases identical to TRBD2. CDR3 length: 20 residues. The V gene's germline CDR1 is DFQATT and CDR2 SNEGSKA (reference sequence). V was pared by 5 bases and J by 1 base, with 20 bases of the junction left unmatched.

This chain joins TRBV19 and TRBJ2-7; 9 bases are shared with TRBD1. The germline gives CDR1 LNHDA, CDR2 SQIVND (reference sequence). Trimming took 5 bases from V and 5 from J; bases not matched to a gene: 10. The CDR3 extends over 15 amino acids. The CDR3 sequence is CASSSDRGGWDEQYF. In DNA form, the CDR3 reads TGTGCCAGTAGTTCGGACAGGGGAGGATGGGACGAGCAGTACTTC.

In this sample, this clonotype turned up a few times. The chain is built from TRBV28 and TRBJ1-3, with D unclear. Trimming took 3 bases from V and 0 from J, leaving 12 bases between them. Germline lookup yields CDR1 MDHEN and CDR2 SYDVKM. The CDR3 contains 16 residues. DNA for the CDR3: TGTGCCAGCAGTTTTCTCGAGGGCCTCTCTGGAAACACCATATATTTT. Its translation: CASSFLEGLSGNTIYF.

A few counts support this clonotype. The chain has TRBV19 and TRBJ2-7; maybe TRBD2 (6 bases). Germline V gene data show CDR1 as LNHDA and CDR2 as SQIVND (reference sequence). V was cut by 1 base and J by 4 bases, with 11 bases left in between. The CDR3 spans 14 residues. The CDR3 DNA follows: TGTGCCAGTAGTATAGCGGGAGAGGCTTACGAGCAGTACTTC. It translates to CASSIAGEAYEQYF.

This clonotype was observed a few times. The gene calls are TRBV20-1 and TRBJ2-1; D perhaps matches TRBD1 (5 bases). CDR1 DFQATT and CDR2 SNEGSKA come from the germline V gene (reference sequence). The CDR3 is 16 amino acids. The V end was cut by 5 bases, the J end by 5 bases, with 22 bases between. CDR3 sequence reads: CSAGRTGTSRNNEQFF. The CDR3 DNA sequence: TGCAGTGCTGGACGAACAGGAACCAGCAGAAACAATGAGCAGTTCTTC.

This clonotype was counted ten times or more. The rearrangement joins TRBV30 to TRBJ2-7; D call uncertain. Deletions cut 2 bases from V and 2 bases from J, with 19 bases between. Looked up from germline, CDR1 is GTSNPN and CDR2 is SVGIG (reference sequence). This CDR3 has 16 residues. CDR3: CAWSYPGLFNTYEQYF. CDR3 nucleotide sequence: TGTGCCTGGAGTTATCCCGGGCTATTTAACACCTACGAGCAGTACTTC.

This clonotype was observed many times. This chain connects TRBV20-1 to TRBJ2-1; 7 nucleotides line up with TRBD2. This CDR3 is built from 14 residues. The germline CDR1 and CDR2 sequences are DFQATT and SNEGSKA (reference sequence). The V and J ends lost 1 base and 3 bases, in that order; junction bases with no gene match: 3. The CDR3 DNA reads as TGCAGTGCTAGAGTTCGGACTAGCTACAATGAGCAGTTCTTC. This gives the protein CSARVRTSYNEQFF.

V gene TRBV14 combines with J gene TRBJ2-1; D is unresolved. Germline V lookup: CDR1 SGHDN, CDR2 FVKESK. V lost 5 bases to trimming and J lost 0 bases, with 11 bases between them. CDR3 size: 15 residues. CDR3 loop: CASSVDPASYNEQFF. The CDR3 DNA follows: TGTGCCAGCAGCGTTGACCCCGCCTCCTACAATGAGCAGTTCTTC.

DNA of the CDR3: TGTGCCAGCAGGAAACAGGGGACCCAGTCCCAGCATTTT. It yields the protein CASRKQGTQSQHF. The chain links TRBV12-3 or TRBV12-4 to TRBJ1-5, with TRBD1 identical over 7 bases. CDR3 length equals 13 residues. With 6 bases clipped from V and 11 bases from J, the junction kept 10 bases outside the gene matches.

This clonotype was counted at least ten times. This chain joins TRBV12-3 or TRBV12-4 and TRBJ1-1; D call uncertain. The CDR3 totals 15 residues. With 2 bases removed from V and 1 base from J, the gap between germline ends came to 11 bases. CDR3 sequence (DNA): TGTGCCAGCAGTTTAAGGCATGGGCGGAACACTGAAGCTTTCTTT. This codes for CASSLRHGRNTEAFF.

A remark on this clonotype: This sequence may be a read error, since a much larger clone differs from it by one base. The V and J genes are TRBV7-3 and TRBJ2-3; D is possibly TRBD1 (6 bases). Germline loops: CDR1 SGHTA, CDR2 FQGTGA. The CDR3 is 16 amino acids. Trimming removed 1 base at V and 5 bases at J, with 16 bases between. This CDR3 reads CASSLMSGQSEDTQYF. The CDR3 DNA is TGTGCCAGCAGCTTAATGTCCGGACAGAGTGAAGATACGCAGTATTTT. The full variable domain, its missing parts supplied by reference TRBV7-3 and TRBJ2-3, is GAGVSQTPSNKVTEKGKYVELRCDPISGHTALYWYRQSLGQGPEFLIYFQGTGAADDSGLPNDRFFAVRPEGSVSTLKIQRTERGDSAVYLCASSLMSGQSEDTQYFGPGTRLTVL.

This clonotype was observed a handful of times. V and J are TRBV6-2 or TRBV6-3 and TRBJ2-1, with TRBD2 matching 11 bases. Germline CDR1 is MNHEY and CDR2 is SVGEGT. The CDR3 spans 22 residues. With V trimmed by 0 bases and J by 0 bases, 16 bases remained unmatched. Here the CDR3 DNA reads TGTGCCAGCAGTTACTCGAGTGCCCCGGGACTAGCGGAACTAAGCTCCTACAATGAGCAGTTCTTC. Its translation: CASSYSSAPGLAELSSYNEQFF.

This clonotype was observed a handful of times. This chain connects TRBV7-2 to TRBJ2-4; 7 bases agree with TRBD1. The CDR3 consists of 14 residues. CDR1 is SGHTA, CDR2 FQGNSA, per germline. Trimming took 5 bases from V and 5 from J; bases not matched to a gene: 6. The CDR3 nucleotides read TGTGCCAGCAGCAGTGACAGGGAGCAAAACATTCAGTACTTC. Residues: CASSSDREQNIQYF.

This clonotype showed up many times. The V and J genes are TRBV11-3 and TRBJ2-1; weak D call: TRBD1 (6 bases). Trimming stripped 5 bases from V and 7 bases from J, with 18 bases between. This CDR3 has 15 amino acids. Looked up from germline, CDR1 is SGHNT and CDR2 is YENEEA. As DNA, the CDR3 is TGTGCCAGCAGCCCTAACGGCCCCAGGGGAAATGAGCAGTTCTTC. It codes for CASSPNGPRGNEQFF.

V usage is TRBV20-1 and J usage is TRBJ1-2; D gene ambiguous. The germline V gene has CDR1 DFQATT and CDR2 SNEGSKA (reference sequence). Deletions cut 6 bases from V and 4 bases from J, with 9 bases between. This CDR3 has 11 residues. CDR3 nucleotide sequence: TGCAGTGCCGCCCCAGGCTATGGCTACACCTTC. Protein product: CSAAPGYGYTF.

In its sample, this clonotype was seen many times. The chain has TRBV2 and TRBJ1-2, with TRBD1 as a possible D gene (5 bases). CDR1 SNHLY and CDR2 FYNNEI come from the germline V gene. V lost 3 bases and J 8 bases, leaving 22 bases between the germline ends. The CDR3 extends over 16 amino acids. Here the CDR3 reads CASSEVPGTPGEGYTF. The CDR3 DNA reads TGTGCCAGCAGTGAGGTTCCGGGGACGCCCGGCGAGGGCTACACCTTC. Looking up the rest from reference TRBV2 and TRBJ1-2 gives the full variable domain: EPEVTQTPSHQVTQMGQEVILRCVPISNHLYFYWYRQILGQKVEFLVSFYNNEISEKSEIFDDQFSVERPDGSNFTLKIRSTKLEDSAMYFCASSEVPGTPGEGYTFGSGTRLTVV.

This clonotype has more than one count but fewer than ten. The chain employs TRBV6-1 and TRBJ1-1; TRBD1 matches at 7 bases. The length of the CDR3 is 13 residues. The J segment lost 2 bases and the V segment lost 8 bases, leaving 5 bases of the junction unmatched. Germline assignment: CDR1 MNHNS and CDR2 SASEGT. The CDR3 DNA reads as TGTGCCAGCCAGGACAGGATTAACACTGAAGCTTTCTTT. Amino acid sequence: CASQDRINTEAFF.

This clonotype has only a few counts. The chain links TRBV7-6 to TRBJ2-3; D is uncertain. Germline-derived CDR1 and CDR2 are SGHVS and FNYEAQ. V lost 1 base and J lost 2, with 7 bases in between. The CDR3 extends over 14 amino acids. For the CDR3, the DNA is TGTGCCAGCAGCTTAGTATTTCCCACAGATACGCAGTATTTT. As protein: CASSLVFPTDTQYF.

In its sample, this clonotype was seen many times. The gene calls are TRBV2 and TRBJ2-7; D is undetermined. V was cut by 3 bases and J by 2 bases, with 11 bases left in between. The CDR3 has 14 amino acids. The V gene's germline CDR1 is SNHLY and CDR2 FYNNEI. The CDR3 loop is CASSDLTATYEQYF. CDR3 in DNA: TGTGCCAGCAGTGATCTCACAGCGACCTACGAGCAGTACTTC.

This rearrangement joins TRBV6-2 or TRBV6-3 to TRBJ1-5, with unresolved D. Trimming stripped 4 bases from V and 0 bases from J, with 19 bases between. Per the germline V gene, CDR1 is MNHEY and CDR2 is SVGEGT. The CDR3 totals 18 residues. The CDR3 sequence: CASSSRASALYSNQPQHF. As DNA, the CDR3 is TGTGCCAGCAGTTCCCGGGCCTCAGCTCTGTATAGCAATCAGCCCCAGCATTTT.

V gene TRBV10-2 combines with J gene TRBJ1-1; 9 bases are a match to TRBD1. Trimming removed 6 bases from V and 3 bases from J; junction bases left unmatched: 5. CDR3 length: 14 residues. Germline V lookup: CDR1 WSHSY, CDR2 SAAADI. This CDR3 reads CASRGQGRDTEAFF. CDR3 DNA sequence: TGCGCCAGCAGGGGACAGGGACGAGACACTGAAGCTTTCTTT.

This clonotype occurred many times. A read error may be the cause here, since a much bigger clone is one base away. V and J are TRBV7-2 and TRBJ2-7; TRBD2 agrees at 8 bases. The V gene's germline CDR1 is SGHTA and CDR2 FQGNSA. The CDR3 length is 14 residues. The trim removed 1 base at V and 2 bases at J, leaving 1 base unmatched. CDR3 DNA sequence: TGTGCCAGCAGCTTAGAAGCGGGAGCCTACGAGCAGTACTTC. Amino acid sequence: CASSLEAGAYEQYF.